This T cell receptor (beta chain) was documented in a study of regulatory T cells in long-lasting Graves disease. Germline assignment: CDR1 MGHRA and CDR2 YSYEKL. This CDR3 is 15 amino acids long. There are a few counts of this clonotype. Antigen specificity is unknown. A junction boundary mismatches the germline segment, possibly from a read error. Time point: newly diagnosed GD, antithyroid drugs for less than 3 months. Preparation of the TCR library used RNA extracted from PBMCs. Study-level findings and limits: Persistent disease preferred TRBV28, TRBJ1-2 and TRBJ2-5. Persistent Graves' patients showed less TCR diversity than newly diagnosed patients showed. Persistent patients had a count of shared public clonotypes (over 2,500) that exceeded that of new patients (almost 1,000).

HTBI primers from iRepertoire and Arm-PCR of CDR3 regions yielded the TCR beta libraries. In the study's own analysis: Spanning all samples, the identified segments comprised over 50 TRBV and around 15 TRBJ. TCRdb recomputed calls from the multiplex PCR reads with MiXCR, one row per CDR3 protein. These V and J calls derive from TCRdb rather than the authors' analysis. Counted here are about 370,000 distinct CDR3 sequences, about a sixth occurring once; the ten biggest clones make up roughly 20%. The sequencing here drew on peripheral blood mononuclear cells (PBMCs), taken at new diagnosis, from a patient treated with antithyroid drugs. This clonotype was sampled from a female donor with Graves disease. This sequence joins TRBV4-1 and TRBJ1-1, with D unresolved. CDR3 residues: CASSRSYLRVTEASF. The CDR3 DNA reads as TGCGCCAGCAGCCGAAGCTACCTCCGCGTCACTGAAGCTTCCTTT.